These 27 T cell receptor beta chains were sequenced from one sample in a study of blood T cell repertoires in COVID-19. Generated by immunoSEQ multiplex PCR, the TCRdb table keeps only in-frame clones and is missing some. The sample holds 300,000 or so clones, roughly 91% seen once. Material: peripheral blood. These receptors were taken from a man aged 50-59 years with active or convalescent COVID-19.

This chain joins TRBV7-9 and TRBJ1-6; D is possibly TRBD1 (6 bases). V was pared by 5 bases and J by 7 bases, with 12 bases between. This CDR3 is 14 amino acids long. The V gene's germline CDR1 is SEHNR and CDR2 FQNEAQ (reference sequence). The DNA of the CDR3 is TGTGCCAGCAGCCTTGGACAGTCGAATTCACCCCTCCACTTT. It yields the protein CASSLGQSNSPLHF.

The chain recombines TRBV4-3 with TRBJ1-4; D not resolved. The CDR3 length is 17 residues. The ends were cut back, 3 bases at V and 0 bases at J, with 14 bases in the middle. From germline, CDR1 is LGHNA and CDR2 YSLEER. The CDR3 nucleotides are TGCGCCAGCAGCCAGGAGTCCGGCTTAACAACTAATGAAAAACTGTTTTTT. Translating gives CASSQESGLTTNEKLFF.

This rearrangement joins TRBV27 to TRBJ2-5; 9 bases line up with TRBD1. The CDR3 sequence is 16 residues long. V lost 6 bases to trimming and J lost 5 bases; unmatched junction nucleotides: 13. Germline V lookup: CDR1 MNHEY, CDR2 SMNVEV (reference sequence). The CDR3 sequence is CASRDGSTGGLETQYF. CDR3 nucleotide sequence: TGTGCCAGCAGAGACGGATCCACAGGGGGCCTCGAGACCCAGTACTTC.

V usage is TRBV28 and J usage is TRBJ2-1, with 10 bases that match TRBD2. The CDR3 extends over 15 amino acids. V lost 0 bases and J lost 5; bases outside the gene matches: 1. Germline-derived CDR1 and CDR2 are MDHEN and SYDVKM. The CDR3 reads CASSLWLAGDNEQFF. CDR3 bases: TGTGCCAGCAGTTTATGGCTAGCGGGAGACAATGAGCAGTTCTTC.

The rearrangement uses TRBV27 and TRBJ2-1; 7 bases fit TRBD1. The germline CDR1 and CDR2 sequences are MNHEY and SMNVEV (reference sequence). CDR3 length: 16 residues. V lost 2 bases and J lost 2; bases outside the gene matches: 6. The CDR3 loop is CASSLRVGTAYNEQFF. The CDR3 DNA is TGTGCCAGCAGTTTACGGGTCGGGACAGCCTACAATGAGCAGTTCTTC.

In its sample, this clone was seen once. This chain joins TRBV29-1 and TRBJ1-6; 9 nucleotides match TRBD1. Germline assignment: CDR1 SQVTM and CDR2 ANQGSEA. The CDR3 is 13 residues long. V was pared by 6 bases and J by 8 bases, with 5 bases of the junction left unmatched. CDR3 sequence: CSVGDREDSPLHF. CDR3 DNA: TGCAGCGTAGGGGACAGGGAAGATTCACCCCTCCACTTT.

The V call is TRBV7-3, the J call TRBJ2-1, with D hard to call. The V and J ends lost 3 bases and 7 bases respectively, with 10 bases between them. Germline V lookup: CDR1 SGHTA, CDR2 FQGTGA. The length of the CDR3 is 13 residues. DNA for the CDR3: TGTGCCAGCAGCTTTGAGTTATCGAATGAGCAGTTCTTC. Its translation is CASSFELSNEQFF.

The J gene is TRBJ2-3, the V gene TRBV11-2, with 12 bases aligning to TRBD2. V lost 3 bases, J lost 3 bases, and 13 bases stayed unmatched. Germline CDR1 SGHAT, CDR2 FQNNGV. This CDR3 comprises 19 residues. In DNA, the CDR3 is TGTGCCAGCAGCTTGCTACGATGGACTAGCGGGACGGGGACAGATACGCAGTATTTT. Amino acids: CASSLLRWTSGTGTDTQYF.

Written as DNA, the CDR3 is TGCGCCAGCAGCTTGTGGACGGGACAGGTGGGAAATACGCAGTATTTT. The encoded protein is CASSLWTGQVGNTQYF. This rearrangement joins TRBV5-1 to TRBJ2-3; 8 bases fit TRBD1. V shed 1 base, J shed 7 bases, and the junction held 11 bases outside the gene matches. Germline CDR1 is SGHRS and CDR2 is YFSETQ. The CDR3 has 16 amino acids.

This clone was counted only a few times. The chain links TRBV18 to TRBJ1-1; no reliable D call. CDR1 is KGHSH, CDR2 LQKENI, per germline. Deletions cut 4 bases from V and 3 bases from J, with 6 bases between. The CDR3 is 12 amino acids. Written as DNA, the CDR3 is TGTGCCAGCTCACTTGGAGACACTGAAGCTTTCTTT. Amino acid sequence: CASSLGDTEAFF. Full variable domain (outside the CDR3, taken from reference TRBV18 and TRBJ1-1): NAGVMQNPRHLVRRRGQEARLRCSPMKGHSHVYWYRQLPEEGLKFMVYLQKENIIDESGMPKERFSAEFPKEGPSILRIQQVVRGDSAAYFCASSLGDTEAFFGQGTRLTVV.

V gene TRBV16 combines with J gene TRBJ2-7, with TRBD1 matching over 7 bases. The CDR3 runs 16 residues. Losses at the gene ends were 2 bases for V and 2 bases for J; bases not matched to a gene: 9. Per germline, CDR1 KGHSY and CDR2 FQNENV. CDR3 sequence reads: CASSQTPGQITYEQYF. The CDR3 DNA is TGTGCCAGCAGCCAAACCCCGGGACAGATAACCTACGAGCAGTACTTC. Variable domain in full (rest from reference TRBV16 and TRBJ2-7): GEEVAQTPKHLVRGEGQKAKLYCAPIKGHSYVFWYQQVLKNEFKFLISFQNENVFDETGMPKERFSAKCLPNSPCSLEIQATKLEDSAVYFCASSQTPGQITYEQYFGPGTRLTVT.

The chain is built from TRBV10-3 and TRBJ1-2; 10 positions match TRBD1. CDR3 length equals 17 residues. Trimming cost V 4 bases and J 2 bases; bases outside gene matches: 10. The germline V gene encodes CDR1 ENHRY and CDR2 SYGVKD. In nucleotides, the CDR3 is TGTGCCATCAGTGGTGTAGGACAGGGGGGATCCAACTATGGCTACACCTTC. Its protein product is CAISGVGQGGSNYGYTF.

V and J are TRBV9 and TRBJ1-4; TRBD1 is a possible D gene (6 bases). Germline CDR1 SGDLS, CDR2 YYNGEE. V gave up 3 bases and J gave up 3 bases, with 9 bases separating them. The CDR3 totals 14 residues. Here the CDR3 DNA reads TGTGCCAGCAGCGGAACAGGGTCTAATGAAAAACTGTTTTTT. The encoded protein is CASSGTGSNEKLFF.

The CDR3 is CASSQDLGLSKSEKLFF. The CDR3 bases are TGTGCCAGCAGCCAAGACCTGGGCCTCTCGAAGTCTGAAAAACTGTTTTTT. The rearrangement links TRBV3-1 (or the pseudogene TRBV3-2) to TRBJ1-4; no clear D gene. CDR1 is LGHDT, CDR2 YNNKEL, per germline (reference sequence). This CDR3 has 17 residues. Trimming pared 0 bases from V and 7 bases from J, leaving 18 bases between.

The CDR3: CASRSGQDSYGYTF. Here the CDR3 DNA reads TGTGCCAGCCGCTCGGGACAGGACTCCTATGGCTACACCTTC. This sequence joins TRBV10-3 and TRBJ1-2; 8 bases align to TRBD1. Germline V lookup: CDR1 ENHRY, CDR2 SYGVKD. The CDR3 runs to 14 residues. J was trimmed by 4 bases and V by 10 bases; bases with no gene match: 11.

V usage is TRBV2 and J usage is TRBJ1-2, with 7 positions matching TRBD1. In germline, CDR1 is SNHLY, CDR2 FYNNEI. Unmatched junction bases numbered 13, after V lost 9 bases and J lost 3 bases. The CDR3 has 15 residues. The CDR3 region has the DNA TGTGCCAGTAACCCCGACAGGGAGGCTTACTATGGCTACACCTTC. Its protein is CASNPDREAYYGYTF.

The V gene is TRBV7-8, the J gene TRBJ2-7; TRBD2 agrees at 13 bases. In germline, CDR1 is SGHVS, CDR2 FQNEAQ. This CDR3 spans 18 amino acids. V shed 5 bases, J shed 3 bases, and the junction held 13 bases outside the gene matches. The CDR3 nucleotides read TGTGCCAGCAGCCCGGCGCCGGGACTAGCGGGAAGAAACTACGAGCAGTACTTC. It encodes CASSPAPGLAGRNYEQYF.

The chain has TRBV28 and TRBJ2-1; TRBD2 matches 7 bases. Losses at the gene ends were 6 bases for V and 10 bases for J; bases not matched to a gene: 12. This CDR3 has 14 amino acids. The germline V gene encodes CDR1 MDHEN and CDR2 SYDVKM. CDR3 sequence (DNA): TGTGCCAGCAGGTCTAGCGGCGAACCTGGGGAGCAGTTCTTC. Amino acids: CASRSSGEPGEQFF.

J is TRBJ1-1 and V is TRBV6-5; a possible D gene is TRBD1 (5 bases). The CDR3 is 10 residues long. Germline CDR1 is MNHEY and CDR2 is SVGAGI. V lost 4 bases, J lost 8 bases, and 5 bases lay in between. This CDR3 is CASSWTEAFF. Written as DNA, the CDR3 is TGTGCCAGCAGTTGGACAGAAGCTTTCTTT.

The chain recombines TRBV20-1 with TRBJ1-5; TRBD1 matches at 7 bases. The germline gives CDR1 DFQATT, CDR2 SNEGSKA (reference sequence). The trim removed 3 bases at V and 4 bases at J, leaving 6 bases unmatched. This CDR3 has 14 residues. This chain's CDR3 is CSASRTGVNQPQHF. The CDR3 nucleotides are TGCAGTGCTAGTCGAACAGGGGTTAATCAGCCCCAGCATTTT.

The rearrangement links TRBV6-5 to TRBJ1-5, with 8 bases lining up with TRBD1. This CDR3 is built from 15 residues. V gave up 7 bases and J gave up 0 bases; unmatched junction bases: 5. From germline, CDR1 is MNHEY and CDR2 SVGAGI. In DNA form, the CDR3 reads TGTGCCAGCAACAGGGGGATTAATAGCAATCAGCCCCAGCATTTT. It codes for CASNRGINSNQPQHF.

The chain joins TRBV29-1 to TRBJ1-1; 7 nucleotides agree with TRBD1. CDR3 length: 13 amino acids. V was clipped by 8 bases and J by 2 bases; unmatched bases: 8. Germline CDR1 and CDR2: SQVTM and ANQGSEA. The CDR3 nucleotides read TGCAGCACCGCGACAGGGCCCAACACTGAAGCTTTCTTT. Protein sequence: CSTATGPNTEAFF. The full variable domain, rest sourced from reference TRBV29-1 and TRBJ1-1, is SAVISQKPSRDICQRGTSLTIQCQVDSQVTMMFWYRQQPGQSLTLIATANQGSEATYESGFVIDKFPISRPNLTFSTLTVSNMSPEDSSIYLCSTATGPNTEAFFGQGTRLTVV.

The chain employs TRBV19 and TRBJ1-1; 10 bases match TRBD1. The CDR3 consists of 17 residues. V gave up 6 bases and J gave up 11 bases; unmatched junction bases: 21. Germline lookup yields CDR1 LNHDA and CDR2 SQIVND (reference sequence). The CDR3 DNA reads as TGTGCCAGTAGCCTTTGGGGATCGGGACAGGGGCTCTTGTCGGCTTTCTTT. This sequence encodes CASSLWGSGQGLLSAFF.

J is TRBJ1-1 and V is TRBV28; TRBD1 agrees at 8 bases. The V and J ends lost 7 bases and 6 bases, in that order; junction bases with no gene match: 13. Germline CDR1 and CDR2: MDHEN and SYDVKM. There are 15 residues in the CDR3. CDR3 sequence: CASNTNGQGIAEAFF. CDR3 nucleotide sequence: TGTGCCAGCAATACAAATGGACAGGGTATCGCTGAAGCTTTCTTT.

The sample holds one count of this clone. V is TRBV4-2 and J is TRBJ2-7, with 8 bases matching TRBD2. V dropped 1 base and J dropped 2; count of bases not matched to a gene: 7. The CDR3 spans 16 residues. In germline, CDR1 is LGHNA, CDR2 YNFKEQ. The CDR3 DNA follows: TGTGCCAGCAGCCAAGTACAAGCGGGAGAAACCTACGAGCAGTACTTC. Protein sequence: CASSQVQAGETYEQYF.

The rearrangement uses TRBV7-9 and TRBJ1-2; D call uncertain. Germline CDR1 is SEHNR and CDR2 is FQNEAQ (reference sequence). V gave up 2 bases and J gave up 2 bases, with 6 bases separating them. CDR3 size: 13 residues. CDR3 protein: CASSLTENYGYTF. CDR3 nucleotide sequence: TGTGCCAGCAGCTTAACGGAGAACTATGGCTACACCTTC. Combining the CDR3 with reference TRBV7-9 and TRBJ1-2 gives the whole variable domain DTGVSQNPRHKITKRGQNVTFRCDPISEHNRLYWYRQTLGQGPEFLTYFQNEAQLEKSRLLSDRFSAERPKGSFSTLEIQRTEQGDSAMYLCASSLTENYGYTFGSGTRLTVV.

In this sample, this clone turned up a few times. The CDR3 nucleotides are TGCGCCAGCAGCCCCACAACTTTAGCCCCCAATGAGCAGTTCTTC. Its translation is CASSPTTLAPNEQFF. The chain recombines TRBV4-1 with TRBJ2-1, with D hard to call. V was pared by 4 bases and J by 6 bases, with 16 bases between. Germline CDR1 and CDR2: MGHRA and YSYEKL. CDR3 length equals 15 residues.